The 12 T cell receptor beta chains presented below share a single source sample, sequenced in a study of CD8 T cell repertoires and HIV-1 epitope variants. These receptors' targets are unknown. Sequencing used immunoSEQ multiplex PCR; TCRdb keeps in-frame clones, though not all of them. This table has 2,000 to 3,000 clones, roughly 67% appearing once. The source material was cultured CD8+ T cells derived from PBMCs. These receptors were collected from a male donor with HIV.

The rearrangement uses TRBV19 and TRBJ2-7, with D tentatively TRBD1 or TRBD2 (6 bases each). Germline CDR1 reads LNHDA; CDR2 reads SQIVND (reference sequence). The CDR3 contains 16 residues. Trimming removed 9 bases from V and 2 bases from J, with 23 bases in between. The CDR3 here is CASPWGEHRDPYEQYF. DNA for the CDR3: TGTGCCAGCCCCTGGGGGGAACACAGGGATCCCTACGAGCAGTACTTC.

This sequence joins TRBV10-3 and TRBJ1-1, with TRBD1 as a possible D gene (5 bases). The CDR3 runs 15 residues. V lost 2 bases and J 2 bases, leaving 12 bases between the germline ends. CDR1 is ENHRY and CDR2 is SYGVKD in the germline V gene. The CDR3 spells CAISEPTTANTEAFF. CDR3 DNA: TGTGCCATCAGTGAGCCTACGACAGCCAACACTGAAGCTTTCTTT.

The V and J genes are TRBV29-1 and TRBJ2-2; the D is unclear. CDR3 length: 13 amino acids. V gave up 4 bases and J gave up 0 bases, with 6 bases separating them. Per germline, CDR1 SQVTM and CDR2 ANQGSEA. The CDR3 region has the DNA TGCAGCGTTGGGGCCCCGAACACCGGGGAGCTGTTTTTT. Residues: CSVGAPNTGELFF.

This clone was recorded once. V gene TRBV19 combines with J gene TRBJ2-2, with TRBD2 matching over 7 bases. J lost 6 bases, V lost 5 bases, and 0 bases had no gene match. There are 12 residues in the CDR3. The germline gives CDR1 LNHDA, CDR2 SQIVND (reference sequence). The CDR3 spells CASSAGAGELFF. The DNA of the CDR3 is TGTGCCAGTAGTGCGGGAGCCGGGGAGCTGTTTTTT.

This chain links TRBV29-1 with TRBJ2-7; 7 positions agree with TRBD1. The V gene end was trimmed by 0 bases and the J gene end by 2 bases; junction bases not matched to a gene: 7. This CDR3 is built from 15 residues. Germline V lookup: CDR1 SQVTM, CDR2 ANQGSEA. CDR3 amino acids: CSVEDPTGVAYEQYF. CDR3 sequence (DNA): TGCAGCGTTGAAGACCCTACAGGGGTAGCCTACGAGCAGTACTTC.

The V gene is TRBV30, the J gene TRBJ1-5, with TRBD1 as a possible D gene (6 bases). The germline V and J ends were trimmed by 6 bases and 3 bases, with 9 bases remaining between them. The CDR3 totals 12 residues. Germline V CDR1 and CDR2: GTSNPN, SVGIG (reference sequence). DNA for the CDR3: TGTGCCTGCCGGACAGACAATCAGCCCCAGCATTTT. Its translation: CACRTDNQPQHF.

The chain couples TRBV30 to TRBJ1-1; the D is unclear. CDR3 length: 16 residues. Germline loops: CDR1 GTSNPN, CDR2 SVGIG (reference sequence). Trimming left V 4 bases short and J 0 bases short, with 18 bases between. This CDR3 reads CAWKGLGRHLNTEAFF. The DNA for the CDR3 is TGTGCCTGGAAAGGTTTGGGCCGCCACTTGAACACTGAAGCTTTCTTT.

This clone was observed a single time. This chain joins TRBV7-8 and TRBJ2-3; D not certain. Between the trimmed V and J ends, which lost 2 bases and 2 bases, there was a span of 8 bases. CDR1 is SGHVS, CDR2 FQNEAQ, per germline. The CDR3 length is 14 residues. This CDR3 reads CASSLSSSTDTQYF. In DNA, the CDR3 is TGTGCCAGCAGCTTAAGCAGTTCCACAGATACGCAGTATTTT.

The rearrangement links TRBV18 to TRBJ2-5; D not certain. The V gene's germline CDR1 is KGHSH and CDR2 LQKENI. The CDR3 sequence is 15 residues long. V lost 6 bases, J lost 0 bases, and 14 bases lay in between. The CDR3 here is CASSPTNGYQETQYF. CDR3 nucleotide sequence: TGTGCCAGCTCCCCCACCAATGGGTACCAAGAGACCCAGTACTTC.

The V and J genes are TRBV7-2 and TRBJ1-6; D is unclear. The ends were cut back, 5 bases at V and 3 bases at J, with 11 bases in the middle. Per germline, CDR1 SGHTA and CDR2 FQGNSA. The length of the CDR3 is 15 residues. The CDR3 nucleotides read TGTGCCAGCAGCCCCTACACAGACTATAATTCACCCCTCCACTTT. It is translated as CASSPYTDYNSPLHF.

The V and J genes are TRBV5-4 and TRBJ2-3, with a possible D match to TRBD2 (7 bases). V shed 1 base and J shed 4 bases, with 13 bases lying between them. The V gene's germline CDR1 is SGHNT and CDR2 YYREEE (reference sequence). This CDR3 contains 15 residues. CDR3 sequence reads: CASSLSAGAPDTQYF. CDR3 coding DNA: TGTGCCAGCAGCTTGTCGGCGGGGGCACCAGATACGCAGTATTTT. Filled out from reference TRBV5-4 and TRBJ2-3, the complete variable domain reads ETGVTQSPTHLIKTRGQQVTLRCSSQSGHNTVSWYQQALGQGPQFIFQYYREEENGRGNFPPRFSGLQFPNYSSELNVNALELDDSALYLCASSLSAGAPDTQYFGPGTRLTVL.

The chain uses TRBV7-9 and TRBJ1-5; 7 bases agree with TRBD1. This CDR3 region has 17 residues. The germline gives CDR1 SEHNR, CDR2 FQNEAQ (reference sequence). After removal of 5 bases from V and 3 bases from J, the junction contained 13 bases not matched to a gene. The CDR3 DNA sequence: TGTGCCAGCAGCCCCTTGGGGAAGGACAGGCACAATCAGCCCCAGCATTTT. It translates to CASSPLGKDRHNQPQHF.